Sequencing of this TCR beta chain was carried out in a study of control samples from healthy donors and cancer patients. Here immunoSEQ multiplex PCR was the method, and the copy in TCRdb shows in-frame clones only, minus some. In the table there are 90,000 or so clones, 85% of which are singletons. This CDR3 has 15 residues. V shed 4 bases and J 9 bases; nucleotides not matched to a gene: 9. CDR1 MNHEY and CDR2 SMNVEV come from the germline V gene (reference sequence). Sequencing input: blood. V and J are TRBV27 and TRBJ2-2; 9 nucleotides align to TRBD1. The source is a man aged 25-45 years in good health. The CDR3: CASSWTGDLGRELFF. The CDR3 DNA reads as TGTGCCAGCAGTTGGACAGGGGATCTGGGGCGGGAGCTGTTTTTT.